This passage covers 32 T cell receptor beta chains from one sample sequenced in a study of beta chain features in type 1 diabetes. The whole isolated RNA underwent reverse transcription, so sequencing captured expressed TCRB transcripts. Assay: immunoSEQ multiplex PCR; the TCRdb copy retains only in-frame clones and omits some. The profile shows about 130,000 clones, nearly 9.5% of them singletons. Sequenced input: central memory CD4+ T cells from blood. These receptor sequences come from a young man in good health.

This clone was observed a handful of times. The J gene is TRBJ2-5, the V gene TRBV6-5, with a weak D call TRBD1 (5 bases). Germline CDR1 MNHEY, CDR2 SVGAGI. Trimming removed 6 bases at V and 5 bases at J, with 13 bases between. The CDR3 spans 13 residues. The CDR3 loop is CASRTRVGETQYF. As DNA, the CDR3 is TGTGCCAGCAGAACCAGGGTTGGGGAGACCCAGTACTTC.

A few counts support this clone. This rearrangement joins TRBV19 to TRBJ1-1, with D perhaps matching TRBD1 (6 bases). The CDR3 sequence is 13 residues long. Trimming shortened V by 6 bases and J by 2 bases, and 10 bases separated the two germline ends. CDR1 is LNHDA, CDR2 SQIVND, per germline (reference sequence). This CDR3 is CASRTGHNTEAFF. The CDR3, as DNA: TGTGCCAGTAGGACAGGCCATAACACTGAAGCTTTCTTT.

This clone was counted a few times. The rearrangement links TRBV18 to TRBJ2-7; TRBD2 might be the D (7 bases). V shed 7 bases and J shed 11 bases, with 9 bases lying between them. There are 9 residues in the CDR3. Germline values: CDR1 KGHSH, CDR2 LQKENI. The CDR3 DNA reads TGTGCCAGCTTAGGGGGGGAGTACTTC. Amino acids: CASLGGEYF.

The V gene is TRBV4-2, the J gene TRBJ1-3; the D is unclear. V shed 0 bases and J shed 1 base, with 7 bases lying between them. Germline values: CDR1 LGHNA, CDR2 YNFKEQ. The length of the CDR3 is 15 residues. For the CDR3, the DNA is TGTGCCAGCAGCCAAGATTGGAGGTCTGGAAACACCATATATTTT. This gives the protein CASSQDWRSGNTIYF.

This clone was counted between two and nine times. The CDR3 DNA is TGTGCCAGCAGTCTCTTAAGGGGGGGAGGCTACACCTTC. Translating it yields CASSLLRGGGYTF. The rearrangement uses TRBV27 and TRBJ1-2; D possibly corresponds to TRBD1 (6 bases). CDR3 length equals 13 residues. Trimming left V 5 bases short and J 8 bases short, with 15 bases between. CDR1 and CDR2 from the germline V gene are MNHEY and SMNVEV (reference sequence).

The V gene is TRBV7-9, the J gene TRBJ2-7, with D possibly being TRBD1 (5 bases). Germline assignment: CDR1 SEHNR and CDR2 FQNEAQ (reference sequence). V lost 0 bases to trimming and J lost 5 bases, with 8 bases between them. The length of the CDR3 is 13 residues. This CDR3 reads CASSLARAHEQYF. The CDR3 coding sequence is TGTGCCAGCAGCTTAGCCAGGGCCCACGAGCAGTACTTC.

The chain links TRBV7-2 to TRBJ1-1; D is uncertain. This CDR3 contains 13 residues. Germline CDR1 and CDR2: SGHTA and FQGNSA. Trimming removed 5 bases from V and 1 base from J, with 8 bases in between. CDR3 DNA: TGTGCCAGCAGCCTCCAACAGAACACTGAAGCTTTCTTT. Encoded protein: CASSLQQNTEAFF.

The rearrangement links TRBV19 to TRBJ2-1, with D maybe TRBD2 (6 bases). This CDR3 has 14 amino acids. The germline V and J ends were trimmed by 7 bases and 9 bases, with 19 bases remaining between them. Germline values: CDR1 LNHDA, CDR2 SQIVND (reference sequence). Here the CDR3 DNA reads TGTGCCAGTACCGAGTCGGGACTTACGCTTGAGCAGTTCTTC. It is translated as CASTESGLTLEQFF. Full variable domain (rest looked up from reference TRBV19 and TRBJ2-1): DGGITQSPKYLFRKEGQNVTLSCEQNLNHDAMYWYRQDPGQGLRLIYYSQIVNDFQKGDIAEGYSVSREKKESFPLTVTSAQKNPTAFYLCASTESGLTLEQFFGPGTRLTVL.

This rearrangement joins TRBV5-1 to TRBJ2-5; TRBD1 aligns across 11 bases. The DNA end is a closer match to TRBJ2-7, so the J assignment may be wrong. This CDR3 contains 15 residues. Germline values: CDR1 SGHRS, CDR2 YFSETQ. In nucleotides, the CDR3 is TGCGCCAGCAGCATCCGGACAGGGGGCTTGGACGAGCAGTACTTC. This codes for CASSIRTGGLDEQYF.

The chain has TRBV18 and TRBJ1-3, with D unclear. V gave up 5 bases and J gave up 0 bases, with 8 bases separating them. Germline V gene sequence: CDR1 KGHSH, CDR2 LQKENI. The CDR3 runs to 14 residues. The CDR3 sequence is CASSADTSGNTIYF. The CDR3, as DNA: TGTGCCAGCTCAGCCGACACCTCTGGAAACACCATATATTTT.

This clone was seen a handful of times. The chain combines TRBV4-3 with TRBJ2-7, with D maybe TRBD1 (5 bases). CDR3 size: 16 residues. The germline CDR1 and CDR2 sequences are LGHNA and YSLEER. V lost 1 base and J 7 bases, leaving 20 bases between the germline ends. The CDR3 protein is CASSQVDMGISREQYF. The CDR3 nucleotides are TGCGCCAGCAGCCAAGTGGACATGGGTATTTCGAGAGAGCAGTACTTC.

The chain uses TRBV7-9 and TRBJ1-1; maybe TRBD1 (5 bases). The V gene lost 3 bases and the J gene lost 6 bases, with 11 bases spanning the gap. The germline V gene encodes CDR1 SEHNR and CDR2 FQNEAQ (reference sequence). This CDR3 is built from 13 residues. CDR3 region: CASSFAGTPEAFF. The CDR3 bases are TGTGCCAGCAGCTTTGCGGGGACCCCTGAAGCTTTCTTT.

This clone has a handful of counts. The junction departs from germline at one end; a sequencing error may be responsible. The chain is built from TRBV7-9 and TRBJ1-6; 7 bases are a match to TRBD1. Germline CDR1 reads SEHNR; CDR2 reads FQNEAQ (reference sequence). The CDR3 has 15 amino acids. This chain's CDR3 is CASSQDWQGVKPLHF. The CDR3 DNA reads TGCGCCAGCAGCCAAGACTGGCAGGGGGTCAAACCCCTCCACTTT.

This clone was detected only a few times. The rearrangement joins TRBV11-2 to TRBJ2-1; TRBD1 agrees at 8 bases. Trimming removed 4 bases from V and 9 bases from J; junction bases left unmatched: 8. The CDR3 runs 14 residues. From germline, CDR1 is SGHAT and CDR2 FQNNGV. In DNA, the CDR3 is TGTGCCAGCAGCTGGGAAAGACAGGGGCTTGAGCAGTTCTTC. Translated, it gives CASSWERQGLEQFF.

The gene calls are TRBV4-3 and TRBJ2-1; 9 positions agree with TRBD2. The CDR3 sequence is 17 residues long. After removal of 0 bases from V and 8 bases from J, the junction contained 11 bases not matched to a gene. Looked up from germline, CDR1 is LGHNA and CDR2 is YSLEER. This CDR3 reads CASSQDLGGGAVDEQFF. CDR3 in DNA: TGCGCCAGCAGCCAAGATCTAGGCGGGGGGGCCGTGGATGAGCAGTTCTTC.

In this sample, this clone turned up a few times. V and J are TRBV6-6 and TRBJ1-4; perhaps TRBD1 as D (5 bases). Germline CDR1 MNHNY, CDR2 SVGAGI (reference sequence). The CDR3 has 14 amino acids. The V end lost 3 bases, the J end lost 5 bases, and 10 bases lay between the germline ends. The CDR3, as DNA: TGTGCCAGCAGTTATCCACAGGACAATGAAAAACTGTTTTTT. This translates into CASSYPQDNEKLFF.

The chain has TRBV5-6 and TRBJ1-2, with D perhaps TRBD1 (6 bases). The CDR3 is made up of 16 amino acids. V was shortened by 4 bases and J by 4 bases, with 20 bases between the two germline ends. Germline V lookup: CDR1 SGHDT, CDR2 YYEEEE. CDR3 loop: CASSTNPGHLRYGYTF. The CDR3 bases are TGTGCCAGCAGCACTAACCCGGGACACCTCCGCTATGGCTACACCTTC.

There are a few counts of this clone. The chain has TRBV9 and TRBJ2-2, with 10 bases aligning to TRBD2. V gave up 4 bases and J gave up 0 bases; unmatched junction bases: 0. This CDR3 comprises 15 residues. Germline lookup yields CDR1 SGDLS and CDR2 YYNGEE. DNA of the CDR3: TGTGCCAGCAGCACTAGCGGGGCGAACACCGGGGAGCTGTTTTTT. This encodes CASSTSGANTGELFF.

This clone appeared a few times. The chain employs TRBV9 and TRBJ2-3, with 15 positions matching TRBD2. J gave up 4 bases and V 3 bases, and 9 bases lay outside the gene matches. The germline V gene has CDR1 SGDLS and CDR2 YYNGEE. The CDR3 spans 18 residues. DNA of the CDR3: TGTGCCAGCAGCGCCAAGGGACTAGCGGGGGGCGCCGCAGATACGCAGTATTTT. Amino acid sequence: CASSAKGLAGGAADTQYF.

This clone has a handful of counts. The chain links TRBV4-2 to TRBJ2-7, with 11 bases identical to TRBD1. With 1 base clipped from V and 3 bases from J, the junction kept 5 bases outside the gene matches. The length of the CDR3 is 16 residues. Germline values: CDR1 LGHNA, CDR2 YNFKEQ. The CDR3 DNA reads as TGTGCCAGCAGCCAAGGGGGACAGGGGGACAACTACGAGCAGTACTTC. This encodes CASSQGGQGDNYEQYF.

V gene TRBV7-9 combines with J gene TRBJ1-2; tentative D call: TRBD1 (6 bases). This CDR3 is built from 16 residues. The ends were cut back, 5 bases at V and 0 bases at J, with 16 bases in the middle. From germline, CDR1 is SEHNR and CDR2 FQNEAQ (reference sequence). The CDR3 nucleotides are TGTGCCAGCAGCCTCCAGACAGGCCTGGCTAACTATGGCTACACCTTC. This sequence encodes CASSLQTGLANYGYTF.

The table lists this clone with a few counts. CDR3 nucleotides: TGTGCCAGCCGTGGGGGCCGCAATGAAAAACTGTTTTTT. It translates to CASRGGRNEKLFF. This rearrangement joins TRBV2 to TRBJ1-4, with D perhaps matching TRBD1 (6 bases). The length of the CDR3 is 13 residues. CDR1 and CDR2 from the germline V gene are SNHLY and FYNNEI. The ends were cut back, 8 bases at V and 5 bases at J, with 12 bases in the middle.

This clone has only a few counts. J is TRBJ1-4 and V is TRBV9; 7 bases are a match to TRBD1. Germline CDR1 SGDLS, CDR2 YYNGEE. The CDR3 has 14 residues. Unmatched junction bases numbered 3, after V lost 1 base and J lost 6 bases. For the CDR3, the DNA is TGTGCCAGCAGCGTAAGGGGGCGTGATGAAAAACTGTTTTTT. Residues: CASSVRGRDEKLFF. Complete variable domain (other parts from reference TRBV9 and TRBJ1-4): DSGVTQTPKHLITATGQRVTLRCSPRSGDLSVYWYQQSLDQGLQFLIQYYNGEERAKGNILERFSAQQFPDLHSELNLSSLELGDSALYFCASSVRGRDEKLFFGSGTQLSVL.

This clone was seen a handful of times. This chain joins TRBV30 and TRBJ2-2; possible D gene TRBD1, 5 bases. Per germline, CDR1 GTSNPN and CDR2 SVGIG (reference sequence). CDR3 size: 13 residues. V dropped 0 bases and J dropped 6 bases, with 8 bases sitting between them. The CDR3 here is CAWSVLGPGELFF. The DNA for the CDR3 is TGTGCCTGGAGTGTACTGGGGCCCGGGGAGCTGTTTTTT. The full variable domain, completed using reference TRBV30 and TRBJ2-2, is SQTIHQWPATLVQPVGSPLSLECTVEGTSNPNLYWYRQAAGRGLQLLFYSVGIGQISSEVPQNLSASRPQDRQFILSSKKLLLSDSGFYLCAWSVLGPGELFFGEGSRLTVL.

This clone was observed a few times. This sequence joins TRBV5-1 and TRBJ2-2; D may be TRBD2 (5 bases). The CDR3 totals 15 residues. Trimming pared 3 bases from V and 1 base from J, leaving 10 bases between. Germline V gene data show CDR1 as SGHRS and CDR2 as YFSETQ. The CDR3 sequence is CASSSGGGNTGELFF. Here the CDR3 DNA reads TGCGCCAGCAGCTCTGGAGGCGGGAACACCGGGGAGCTGTTTTTT.

This clone was detected a few times. The chain combines TRBV4-3 with TRBJ2-1; maybe TRBD1 (6 bases). The V and J ends lost 4 bases and 3 bases respectively, with 13 bases between them. Germline V lookup: CDR1 LGHNA, CDR2 YSLEER. The CDR3 totals 15 residues. The CDR3 spells CASSLRTDSYNEQFF. The CDR3 DNA reads as TGCGCCAGCAGCCTGAGGACAGATAGCTACAATGAGCAGTTCTTC.

This sequence joins TRBV6-5 and TRBJ1-1; 8 bases agree with TRBD1. The V segment lost 5 bases and the J segment 4 bases; nucleotides outside the gene matches: 6. The CDR3 contains 14 residues. Germline V gene sequence: CDR1 MNHEY, CDR2 SVGAGI. The CDR3 here is CASSRQGALTEAFF. The CDR3 DNA sequence: TGTGCCAGCAGTCGTCAGGGGGCTCTCACTGAAGCTTTCTTT.

The chain links TRBV15 to TRBJ2-5, with D perhaps matching TRBD2 (6 bases). This CDR3 comprises 15 residues. From germline, CDR1 is LNHNV and CDR2 YYDKDF (reference sequence). Trimming pared 3 bases from V and 2 bases from J, leaving 13 bases between. The CDR3 coding sequence is TGTGCCACCAGCAGGGTGGGCGGGGTTCAAGAGACCCAGTACTTC. It is translated as CATSRVGGVQETQYF.

The table lists this clone with a few counts. The chain employs TRBV30 and TRBJ2-7; 8 positions match TRBD1. The CDR3 is 15 amino acids. Germline V lookup: CDR1 GTSNPN, CDR2 SVGIG (reference sequence). The J segment lost 6 bases and the V segment lost 0 bases, leaving 10 bases of the junction unmatched. The CDR3 DNA sequence: TGTGCCTGGAGTGTCCGAGGACAGGGAAGGCGCGAGCAGTACTTC. Protein product: CAWSVRGQGRREQYF.

This clone was counted many times. The chain recombines TRBV4-3 with TRBJ1-6, with 8 bases lining up with TRBD1. CDR1 LGHNA and CDR2 YSLEER come from the germline V gene. This CDR3 spans 17 amino acids. The J segment lost 4 bases and the V segment lost 4 bases, leaving 9 bases of the junction unmatched. CDR3 in amino acids: CASSRRTGRAYNSPLHF. The CDR3 region has the DNA TGCGCCAGCAGCCGACGGACAGGGAGAGCTTATAATTCACCCCTCCACTTT.

This clone was seen a handful of times. This sequence joins TRBV7-2 and TRBJ2-1; D is unclear. With 5 bases removed from V and 7 bases from J, the gap between germline ends came to 15 bases. CDR1 is SGHTA and CDR2 is FQGNSA in the germline V gene. CDR3 length: 14 amino acids. The CDR3 region is CASSPSSSRNEQFF. The CDR3 DNA reads as TGTGCCAGCAGCCCTAGTAGCTCTCGGAATGAGCAGTTCTTC.

A few counts support this clone. The gene calls are TRBV9 and TRBJ2-2; possibly TRBD2 for D (6 bases). The V end lost 0 bases, the J end lost 6 bases, and 9 bases lay between the germline ends. The germline V gene encodes CDR1 SGDLS and CDR2 YYNGEE. The CDR3 is 14 residues long. The CDR3 DNA reads TGTGCCAGCAGCGTAGCTACGGGGGCCGGGGAGCTGTTTTTT. Protein: CASSVATGAGELFF.